This T cell receptor beta chain was captured by sequencing in a study of OX40 agonist ivuxolimab in advanced cancers. Study in general: Each dose-escalation patient presented with hepatocellular carcinoma, melanoma, renal cell or head and neck cancer. Participants, 80% to 90% male, averaged around 60 years of age, ranging from about 23 to 90.

Germline V gene data show CDR1 as MGHDK and CDR2 as SYGVNS. The CDR3 covers 14 residues. Trimming took off 5 bases at V and 0 bases at J, with 10 bases between the two ends. This clone was seen a handful of times. Assay used: immunoSEQ multiplex PCR; TCRdb lists only in-frame clones, some missing. The sample lists around 65,000 clones; 87% were seen once. The V gene is TRBV25-1, the J gene TRBJ1-1; D unclear. The source was CD4+ or CD8+ T cells sorted from blood, collected in a trial of the OX40 agonist ivuxolimab. The clonotype was recovered from an adult with an advanced solid tumor such as melanoma, head and neck, liver or kidney cancer. The CDR3 DNA is TGTGCCAGCAGTCCCGGAGGGATGAACACTGAAGCTTTCTTT. This translates into CASSPGGMNTEAFF.